Following are 4 T cell receptor beta chains from one sample sequenced in a study of control samples from healthy donors and cancer patients. Produced via immunoSEQ multiplex PCR; TCRdb's table is partial and in-frame only. The sample records about 54,000 clones, around 95% being singletons. Sequencing was performed on blood. The source of these receptors is a woman aged 25 to 39 in good health.

The rearrangement uses TRBV20-1 and TRBJ2-3; 7 bases fit TRBD2. The germline CDR1 and CDR2 sequences are DFQATT and SNEGSKA (reference sequence). The CDR3 totals 13 residues. V shed 3 bases, J shed 4 bases, and the junction held 4 bases outside the gene matches. The CDR3 loop is CSASVLAADTQYF. As DNA, the CDR3 is TGCAGTGCTAGTGTTCTAGCGGCAGATACGCAGTATTTT.

The V and J genes are TRBV5-4 and TRBJ2-1; 7 bases are shared with TRBD2. There are 15 residues in the CDR3. J gave up 0 bases and V 7 bases, and 7 bases lay outside the gene matches. Germline V gene sequence: CDR1 SGHNT, CDR2 YYREEE (reference sequence). The CDR3 spells CASHLAESSYNEQFF. In nucleotides, the CDR3 is TGTGCCAGCCACCTAGCGGAAAGCTCCTACAATGAGCAGTTCTTC.

The chain uses TRBV2 and TRBJ1-1; D perhaps matches TRBD1 (5 bases). The V and J ends lost 6 bases and 6 bases respectively, with 11 bases between them. This CDR3 contains 12 residues. Germline-derived CDR1 and CDR2 are SNHLY and FYNNEI. CDR3 DNA sequence: TGTGCCAGCAGCTACGGGACTTCTGAAGCTTTCTTT. Protein product: CASSYGTSEAFF.

The rearrangement joins TRBV27 to TRBJ1-1; D uncertain. Germline CDR1 is MNHEY and CDR2 is SMNVEV (reference sequence). V was shortened by 1 base and J by 3 bases, with 9 bases between the two germline ends. The CDR3 is 14 residues long. CDR3 DNA sequence: TGTGCCAGCAGTTTATATTTTGGCCACACTGAAGCTTTCTTT. Amino acids: CASSLYFGHTEAFF.